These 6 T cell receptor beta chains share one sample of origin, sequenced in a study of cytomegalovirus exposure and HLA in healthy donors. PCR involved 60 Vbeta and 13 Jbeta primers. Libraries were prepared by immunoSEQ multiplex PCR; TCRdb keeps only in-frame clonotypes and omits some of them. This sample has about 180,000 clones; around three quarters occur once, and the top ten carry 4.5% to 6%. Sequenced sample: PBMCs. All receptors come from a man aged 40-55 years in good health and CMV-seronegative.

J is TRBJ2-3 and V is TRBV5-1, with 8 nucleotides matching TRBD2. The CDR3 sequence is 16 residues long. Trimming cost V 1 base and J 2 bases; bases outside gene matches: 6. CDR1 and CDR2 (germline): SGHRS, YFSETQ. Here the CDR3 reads CASSLSGGSATDTQYF. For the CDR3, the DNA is TGCGCCAGCAGCTTGAGCGGGGGTTCTGCCACAGATACGCAGTATTTT. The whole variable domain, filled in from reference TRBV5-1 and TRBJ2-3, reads KAGVTQTPRYLIKTRGQQVTLSCSPISGHRSVSWYQQTPGQGLQFLFEYFSETQRNKGNFPGRFSGRQFSNSRSEMNVSTLELGDSALYLCASSLSGGSATDTQYFGPGTRLTVL.

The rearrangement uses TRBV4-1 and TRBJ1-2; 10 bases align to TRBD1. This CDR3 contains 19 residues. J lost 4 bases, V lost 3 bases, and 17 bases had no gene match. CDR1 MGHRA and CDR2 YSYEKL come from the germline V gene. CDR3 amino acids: CASSQSPDRGNRPGYGYTF. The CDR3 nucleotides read TGCGCCAGCAGCCAGTCTCCGGACAGGGGGAATCGTCCCGGCTATGGCTACACCTTC.

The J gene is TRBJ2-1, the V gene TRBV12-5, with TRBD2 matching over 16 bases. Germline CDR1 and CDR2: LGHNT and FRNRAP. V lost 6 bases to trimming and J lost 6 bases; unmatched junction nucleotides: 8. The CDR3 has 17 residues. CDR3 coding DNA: TGTGCTAGTGGCTCCGGGACTAGCGGGGGGGCAGGCAATGAGCAGTTCTTC. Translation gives CASGSGTSGGAGNEQFF. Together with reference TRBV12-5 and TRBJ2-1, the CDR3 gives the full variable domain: DARVTQTPRHKVTEMGQEVTMRCQPILGHNTVFWYRQTMMQGLELLAYFRNRAPLDDSGMPKDRFSAEMPDATLATLKIQPSEPRDSAVYFCASGSGTSGGAGNEQFFGPGTRLTVL.

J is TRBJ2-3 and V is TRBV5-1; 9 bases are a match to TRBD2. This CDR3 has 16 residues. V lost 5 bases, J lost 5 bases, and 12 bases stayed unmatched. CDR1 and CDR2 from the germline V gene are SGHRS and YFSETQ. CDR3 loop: CASSRTAGGRVDTQYF. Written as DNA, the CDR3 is TGCGCCAGCAGTCGAACAGCGGGGGGCAGGGTAGATACGCAGTATTTT.

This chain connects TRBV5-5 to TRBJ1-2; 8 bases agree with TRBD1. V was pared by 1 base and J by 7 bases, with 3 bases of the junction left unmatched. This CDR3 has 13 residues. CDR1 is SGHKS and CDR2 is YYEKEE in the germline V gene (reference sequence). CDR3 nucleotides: TGTGCCAGCAGCTTGTCAGGGGGCTTTGGCTACACCTTC. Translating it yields CASSLSGGFGYTF. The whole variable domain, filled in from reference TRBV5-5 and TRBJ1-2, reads DAGVTQSPTHLIKTRGQQVTLRCSPISGHKSVSWYQQVLGQGPQFIFQYYEKEERGRGNFPDRFSARQFPNYSSELNVNALLLGDSALYLCASSLSGGFGYTFGSGTRLTVV.

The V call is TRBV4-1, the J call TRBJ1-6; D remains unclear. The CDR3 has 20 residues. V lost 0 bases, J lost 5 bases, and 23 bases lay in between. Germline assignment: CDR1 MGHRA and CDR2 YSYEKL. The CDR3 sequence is CASSQDRGIATNRNNSPLHF. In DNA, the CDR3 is TGCGCCAGCAGCCAAGATAGAGGGATCGCTACCAACCGGAATAATTCACCCCTCCACTTT.